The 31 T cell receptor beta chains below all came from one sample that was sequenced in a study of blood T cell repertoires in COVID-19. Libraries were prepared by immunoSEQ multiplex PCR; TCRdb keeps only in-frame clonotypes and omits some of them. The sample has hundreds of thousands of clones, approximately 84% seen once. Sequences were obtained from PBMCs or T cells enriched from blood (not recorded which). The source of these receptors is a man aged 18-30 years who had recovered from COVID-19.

DNA for the CDR3: TGTGCCAGCAGCTTAGCGGCCAGGCGGTACTTC. Its protein is CASSLAARRYF. The V gene is TRBV7-9, the J gene TRBJ2-7; no firm D call. Germline values: CDR1 SEHNR, CDR2 FQNEAQ (reference sequence). Trimming took off 0 bases at V and 12 bases at J, with 9 bases between the two ends. The CDR3 loop spans 11 amino acids.

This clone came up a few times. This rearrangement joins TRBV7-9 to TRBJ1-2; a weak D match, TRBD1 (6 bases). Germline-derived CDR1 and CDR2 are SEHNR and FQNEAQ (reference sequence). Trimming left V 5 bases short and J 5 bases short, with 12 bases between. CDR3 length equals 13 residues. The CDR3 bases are TGTGCCAGCAGCCCCGCAGGGGAGTATGGCTACACCTTC. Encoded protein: CASSPAGEYGYTF.

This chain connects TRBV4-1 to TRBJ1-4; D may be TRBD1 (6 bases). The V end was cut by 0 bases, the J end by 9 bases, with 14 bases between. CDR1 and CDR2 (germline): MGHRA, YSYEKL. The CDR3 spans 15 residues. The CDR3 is CASSQDLSQGKKLFF. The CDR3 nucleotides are TGCGCCAGCAGCCAAGATCTATCCCAGGGGAAAAAACTGTTTTTT.

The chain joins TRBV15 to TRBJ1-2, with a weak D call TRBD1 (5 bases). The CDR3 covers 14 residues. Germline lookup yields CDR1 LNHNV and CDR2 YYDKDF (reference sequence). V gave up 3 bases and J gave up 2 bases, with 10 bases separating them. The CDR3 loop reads CATSRGRGNYGYTF. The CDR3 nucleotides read TGTGCCACCAGCAGGGGGAGGGGCAACTATGGCTACACCTTC.

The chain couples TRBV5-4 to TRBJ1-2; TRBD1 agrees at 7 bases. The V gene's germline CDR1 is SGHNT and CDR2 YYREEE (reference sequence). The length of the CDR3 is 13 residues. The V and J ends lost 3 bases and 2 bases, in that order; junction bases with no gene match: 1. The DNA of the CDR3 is TGTGCCAGCAGCTGGGACAGAAACTATGGCTACACCTTC. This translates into CASSWDRNYGYTF. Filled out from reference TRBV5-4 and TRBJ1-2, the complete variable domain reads ETGVTQSPTHLIKTRGQQVTLRCSSQSGHNTVSWYQQALGQGPQFIFQYYREEENGRGNFPPRFSGLQFPNYSSELNVNALELDDSALYLCASSWDRNYGYTFGSGTRLTVV.

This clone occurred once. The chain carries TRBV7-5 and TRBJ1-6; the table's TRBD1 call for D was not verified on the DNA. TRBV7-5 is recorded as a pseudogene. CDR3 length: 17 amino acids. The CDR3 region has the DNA TGTGCCAGGCAGGAGCGAAACGGGACAGGGTCTAATTCACCCCTCCACTTT. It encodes CARQERNGTGSNSPLHF.

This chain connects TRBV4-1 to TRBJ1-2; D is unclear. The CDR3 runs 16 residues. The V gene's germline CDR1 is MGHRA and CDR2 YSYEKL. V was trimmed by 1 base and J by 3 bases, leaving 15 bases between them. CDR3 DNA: TGCGCCAGCAGCCAAGGCGTTGAAGGAGGGTACTATGGCTACACCTTC. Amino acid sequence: CASSQGVEGGYYGYTF.

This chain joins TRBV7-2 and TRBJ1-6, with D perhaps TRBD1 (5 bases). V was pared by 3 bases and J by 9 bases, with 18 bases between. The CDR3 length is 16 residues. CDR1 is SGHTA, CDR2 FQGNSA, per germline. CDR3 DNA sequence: TGTGCCAGCAGCTTTGTACAGGACGCCCCAGTTTCACCCCTCCACTTT. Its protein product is CASSFVQDAPVSPLHF.

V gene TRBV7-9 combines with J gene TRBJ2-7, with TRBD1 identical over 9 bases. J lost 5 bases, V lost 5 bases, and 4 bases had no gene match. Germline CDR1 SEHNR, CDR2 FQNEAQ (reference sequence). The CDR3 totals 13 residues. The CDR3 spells CASSTRDRDEQYF. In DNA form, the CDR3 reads TGTGCCAGCAGCACCCGGGACAGGGACGAGCAGTACTTC.

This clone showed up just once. CDR3: CASSLDPRNGYEQYF. CDR3 bases: TGTGCCAGCAGTTTAGACCCTAGAAATGGATACGAGCAGTACTTC. This chain connects TRBV28 to TRBJ2-7; D call uncertain. Germline CDR1 MDHEN, CDR2 SYDVKM. Trimming removed 2 bases from V and 4 bases from J, with 15 bases in between. The length of the CDR3 is 15 residues.

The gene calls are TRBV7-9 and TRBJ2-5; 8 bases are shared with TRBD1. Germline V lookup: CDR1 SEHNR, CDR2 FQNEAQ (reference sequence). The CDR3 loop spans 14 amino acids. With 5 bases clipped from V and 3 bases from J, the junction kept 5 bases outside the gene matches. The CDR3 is CASSEGTGEETQYF. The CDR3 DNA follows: TGTGCCAGCAGCGAGGGGACAGGTGAAGAGACCCAGTACTTC.

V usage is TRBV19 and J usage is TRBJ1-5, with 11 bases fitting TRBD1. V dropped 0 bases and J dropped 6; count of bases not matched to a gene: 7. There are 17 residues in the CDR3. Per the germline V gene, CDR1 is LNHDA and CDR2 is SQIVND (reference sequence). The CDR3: CASSIDTGTGGSQPQHF. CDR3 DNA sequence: TGTGCCAGTAGTATAGACACCGGGACAGGGGGAAGTCAGCCCCAGCATTTT.

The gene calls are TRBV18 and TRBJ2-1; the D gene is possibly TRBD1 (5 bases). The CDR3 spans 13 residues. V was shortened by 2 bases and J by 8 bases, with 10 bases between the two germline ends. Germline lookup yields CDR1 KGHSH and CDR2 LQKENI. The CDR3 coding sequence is TGTGCCAGCTCACCAAACAGGTACGATGAGCAGTTCTTC. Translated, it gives CASSPNRYDEQFF.

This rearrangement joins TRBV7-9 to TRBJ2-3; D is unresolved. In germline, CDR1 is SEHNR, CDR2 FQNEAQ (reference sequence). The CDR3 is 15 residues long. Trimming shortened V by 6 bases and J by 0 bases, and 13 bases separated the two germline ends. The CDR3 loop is CASSSRDSSTDTQYF. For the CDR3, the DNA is TGTGCCAGCAGTTCCCGAGACTCTAGCACAGATACGCAGTATTTT.

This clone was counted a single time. CDR3: CASSLVRTSAYNEQFF. Written as DNA, the CDR3 is TGTGCCAGCAGCTTGGTTCGGACTAGCGCCTACAATGAGCAGTTCTTC. V and J are TRBV5-6 and TRBJ2-1, with TRBD2 matching 9 bases. V dropped 0 bases and J dropped 2; count of bases not matched to a gene: 3. Germline V gene sequence: CDR1 SGHDT, CDR2 YYEEEE. The CDR3 runs 16 residues.

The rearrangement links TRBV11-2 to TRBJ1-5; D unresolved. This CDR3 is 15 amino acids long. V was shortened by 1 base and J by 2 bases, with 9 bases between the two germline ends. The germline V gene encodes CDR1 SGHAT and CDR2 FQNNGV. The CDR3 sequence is CASSLGPAGNQPQHF. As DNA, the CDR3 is TGTGCCAGCAGCTTAGGCCCCGCGGGCAATCAGCCCCAGCATTTT.

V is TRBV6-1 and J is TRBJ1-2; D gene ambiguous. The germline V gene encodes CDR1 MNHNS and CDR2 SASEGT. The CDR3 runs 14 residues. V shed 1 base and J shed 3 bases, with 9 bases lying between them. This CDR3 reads CASSEGGAYYGYTF. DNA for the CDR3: TGTGCCAGCAGTGAAGGGGGAGCCTACTATGGCTACACCTTC.

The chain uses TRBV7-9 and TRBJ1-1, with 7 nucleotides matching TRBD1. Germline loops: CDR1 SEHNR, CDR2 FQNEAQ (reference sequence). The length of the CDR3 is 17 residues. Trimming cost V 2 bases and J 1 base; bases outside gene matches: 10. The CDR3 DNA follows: TGTGCCAGCAGCTTACTCCCGGGACAGTCGCCGAACACTGAAGCTTTCTTT. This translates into CASSLLPGQSPNTEAFF.

In DNA form, the CDR3 reads TGTGCCAGGCTGGGCTCGGGAGAGGAAGAGACCCAGTACTTC. Protein product: CARLGSGEEETQYF. The chain couples TRBV5-6 to TRBJ2-5, with D perhaps TRBD2 (6 bases). Germline lookup yields CDR1 SGHDT and CDR2 YYEEEE. The length of the CDR3 is 14 residues. V was clipped by 8 bases and J by 3 bases, with 17 bases between them. Together with reference TRBV5-6 and TRBJ2-5, the CDR3 gives the full variable domain: DAGVTQSPTHLIKTRGQQVTLRCSPKSGHDTVSWYQQALGQGPQFIFQYYEEEERQRGNFPDRFSGHQFPNYSSELNVNALLLGDSALYLCARLGSGEEETQYFGPGTRLLVL.

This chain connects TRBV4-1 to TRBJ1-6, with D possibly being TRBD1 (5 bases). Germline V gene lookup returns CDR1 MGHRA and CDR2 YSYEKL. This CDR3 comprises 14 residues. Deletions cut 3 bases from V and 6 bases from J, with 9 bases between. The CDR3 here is CASSQITGNSPLHF. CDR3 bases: TGCGCCAGCAGCCAGATTACAGGTAATTCACCCCTCCACTTT.

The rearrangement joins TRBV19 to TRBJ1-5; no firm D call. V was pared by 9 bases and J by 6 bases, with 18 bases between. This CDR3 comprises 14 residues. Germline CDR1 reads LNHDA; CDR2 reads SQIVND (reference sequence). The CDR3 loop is CASSDPGSGQPQHF. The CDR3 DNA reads TGTGCCAGCTCGGACCCGGGAAGCGGTCAGCCCCAGCATTTT.

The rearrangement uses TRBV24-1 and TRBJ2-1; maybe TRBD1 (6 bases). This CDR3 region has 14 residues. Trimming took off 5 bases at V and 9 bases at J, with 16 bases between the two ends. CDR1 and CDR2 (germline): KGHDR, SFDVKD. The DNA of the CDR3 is TGTGCCACCAGTGTCTCACAGGGAACTGGTGAGCAGTTCTTC. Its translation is CATSVSQGTGEQFF.

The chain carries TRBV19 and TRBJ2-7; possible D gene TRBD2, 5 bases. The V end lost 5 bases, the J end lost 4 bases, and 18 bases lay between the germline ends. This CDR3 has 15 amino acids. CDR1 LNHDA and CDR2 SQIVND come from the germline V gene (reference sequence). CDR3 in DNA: TGTGCCAGTAGTCACCGAGAGGGCGGGCGATACGAGCAGTACTTC. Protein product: CASSHREGGRYEQYF.

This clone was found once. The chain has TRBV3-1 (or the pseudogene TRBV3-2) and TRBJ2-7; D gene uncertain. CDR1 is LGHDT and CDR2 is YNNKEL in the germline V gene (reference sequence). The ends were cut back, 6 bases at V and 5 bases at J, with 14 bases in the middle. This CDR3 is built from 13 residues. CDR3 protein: CASSSLGFNEQYF. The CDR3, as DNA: TGTGCCAGCAGTTCACTCGGGTTCAACGAGCAGTACTTC.

The CDR3 here is CASSQVVAGATGYTF. CDR3 DNA sequence: TGTGCCAGCAGCCAAGTGGTCGCGGGGGCGACAGGCTACACCTTC. The chain combines TRBV3-1 (or the pseudogene TRBV3-2) with TRBJ1-2, with D maybe TRBD1 (6 bases). CDR1 and CDR2 from the germline V gene are LGHDT and YNNKEL (reference sequence). This CDR3 contains 15 residues. The V and J ends lost 1 base and 8 bases respectively, with 17 bases between them.

CDR3 nucleotides: TGTGCCAGTAGTACCCGGGGGGGACTCCACAATGAGCAGTTCTTC. As protein: CASSTRGGLHNEQFF. The V and J genes are TRBV19 and TRBJ2-1, with 8 positions matching TRBD2. V lost 4 bases, J lost 5 bases, and 7 bases stayed unmatched. In germline, CDR1 is LNHDA, CDR2 SQIVND (reference sequence). CDR3 length: 15 residues.

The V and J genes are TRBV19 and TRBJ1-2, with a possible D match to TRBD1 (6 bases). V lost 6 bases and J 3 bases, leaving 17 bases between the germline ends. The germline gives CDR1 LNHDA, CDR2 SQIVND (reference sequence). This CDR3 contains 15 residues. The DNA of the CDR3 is TGTGCCAGTAGCTACTCGGGGGGCAATGACTATGGCTACACCTTC. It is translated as CASSYSGGNDYGYTF.

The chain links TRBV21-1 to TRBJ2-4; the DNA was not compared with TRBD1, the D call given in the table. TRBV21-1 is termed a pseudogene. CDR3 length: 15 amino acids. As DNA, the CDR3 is TGTGCCAGCAGCAACCTAGACAGGGGGCTTAACATTCAGTACTTC. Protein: CASSNLDRGLNIQYF.

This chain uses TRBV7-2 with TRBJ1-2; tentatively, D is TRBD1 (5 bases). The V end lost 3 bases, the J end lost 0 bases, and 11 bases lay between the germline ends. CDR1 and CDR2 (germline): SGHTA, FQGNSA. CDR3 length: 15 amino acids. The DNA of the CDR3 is TGTGCCAGCAGCTTGGCGACAGTGCCTAACTATGGCTACACCTTC. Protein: CASSLATVPNYGYTF.

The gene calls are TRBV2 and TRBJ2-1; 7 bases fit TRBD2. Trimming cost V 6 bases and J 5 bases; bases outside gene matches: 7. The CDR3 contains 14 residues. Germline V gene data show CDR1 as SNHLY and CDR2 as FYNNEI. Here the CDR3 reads CASRKASGNNEQFF. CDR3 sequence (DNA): TGTGCCAGCAGGAAGGCTAGCGGAAACAATGAGCAGTTCTTC.

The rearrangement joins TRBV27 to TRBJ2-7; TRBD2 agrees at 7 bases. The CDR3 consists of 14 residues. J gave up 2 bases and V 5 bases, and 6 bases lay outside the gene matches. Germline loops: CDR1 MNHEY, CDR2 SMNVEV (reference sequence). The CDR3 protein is CASSASGPTYEQYF. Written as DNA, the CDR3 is TGTGCCAGCAGTGCTAGCGGTCCGACCTACGAGCAGTACTTC.